This T cell receptor beta chain was found in a study of blood T cell repertoires in COVID-19. Profiling relied on immunoSEQ multiplex PCR, and the TCRdb table lists in-frame clones only, not all of them. The profile shows 85,000 to 100,000 clones, 80% to 90% of them singletons. The germline V gene encodes CDR1 SGHRS and CDR2 YFSETQ. The ends were cut back, 0 bases at V and 1 base at J, with 10 bases in the middle. CDR3 length equals 15 residues. Material: peripheral blood. The gene calls are TRBV5-1 and TRBJ1-1, with D maybe TRBD1 (6 bases). This clonotype was obtained from a man in his fifties or sixties with acute or convalescent COVID-19. CDR3 bases: TGCGCCAGCAGCTTGGCTGGCAGGGGGAACACTGAAGCTTTCTTT. Protein: CASSLAGRGNTEAFF. The whole variable domain, filled in from reference TRBV5-1 and TRBJ1-1, reads KAGVTQTPRYLIKTRGQQVTLSCSPISGHRSVSWYQQTPGQGLQFLFEYFSETQRNKGNFPGRFSGRQFSNSRSEMNVSTLELGDSALYLCASSLAGRGNTEAFFGQGTRLTVV.